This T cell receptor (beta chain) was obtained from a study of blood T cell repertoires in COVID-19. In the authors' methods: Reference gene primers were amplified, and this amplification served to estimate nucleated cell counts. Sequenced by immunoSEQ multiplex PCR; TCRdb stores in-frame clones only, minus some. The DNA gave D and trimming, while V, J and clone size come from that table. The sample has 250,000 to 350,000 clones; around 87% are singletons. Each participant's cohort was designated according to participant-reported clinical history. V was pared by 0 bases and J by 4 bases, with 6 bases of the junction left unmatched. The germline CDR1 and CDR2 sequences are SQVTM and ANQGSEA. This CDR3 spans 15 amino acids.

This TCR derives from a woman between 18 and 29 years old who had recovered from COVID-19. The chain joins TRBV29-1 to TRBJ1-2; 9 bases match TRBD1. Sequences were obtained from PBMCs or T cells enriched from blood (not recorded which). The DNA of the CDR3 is TGCAGCGTTGAAGAGTGGACAGGGGAGGCCTATGGCTACACCTTC. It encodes CSVEEWTGEAYGYTF.